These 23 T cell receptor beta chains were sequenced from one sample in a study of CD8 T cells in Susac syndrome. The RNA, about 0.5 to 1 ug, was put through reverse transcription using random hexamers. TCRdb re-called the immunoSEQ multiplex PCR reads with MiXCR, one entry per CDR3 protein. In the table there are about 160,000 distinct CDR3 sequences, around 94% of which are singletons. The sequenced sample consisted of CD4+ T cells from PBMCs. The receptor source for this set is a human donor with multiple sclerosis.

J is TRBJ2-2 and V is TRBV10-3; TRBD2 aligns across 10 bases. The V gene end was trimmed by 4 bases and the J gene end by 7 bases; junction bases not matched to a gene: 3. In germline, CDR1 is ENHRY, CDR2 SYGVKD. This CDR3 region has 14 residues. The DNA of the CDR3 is TGTGCCATCAGTGCCTTAGCGGGAGGCGGGGAGCTGTTTTTT. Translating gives CAISALAGGGELFF.

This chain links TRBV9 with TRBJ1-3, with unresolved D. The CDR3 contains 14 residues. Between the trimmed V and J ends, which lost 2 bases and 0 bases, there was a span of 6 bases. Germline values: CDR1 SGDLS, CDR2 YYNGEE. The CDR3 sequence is CASSVQSSGNTIYF. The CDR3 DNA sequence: TGTGCCAGCAGCGTTCAAAGCTCTGGAAACACCATATATTTT.

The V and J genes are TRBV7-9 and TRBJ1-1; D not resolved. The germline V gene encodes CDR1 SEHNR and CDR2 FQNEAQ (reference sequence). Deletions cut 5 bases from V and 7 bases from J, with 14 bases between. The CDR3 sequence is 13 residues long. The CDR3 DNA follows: TGTGCCAGCAGCACTCCCAGGTATAGTGAAGCTTTCTTT. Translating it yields CASSTPRYSEAFF. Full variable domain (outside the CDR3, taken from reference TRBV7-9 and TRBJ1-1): DTGVSQNPRHKITKRGQNVTFRCDPISEHNRLYWYRQTLGQGPEFLTYFQNEAQLEKSRLLSDRFSAERPKGSFSTLEIQRTEQGDSAMYLCASSTPRYSEAFFGQGTRLTVV.

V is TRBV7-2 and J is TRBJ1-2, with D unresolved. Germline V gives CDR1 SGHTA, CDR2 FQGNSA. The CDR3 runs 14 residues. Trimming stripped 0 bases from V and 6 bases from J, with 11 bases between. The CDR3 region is CASSLAVGRNGYTF. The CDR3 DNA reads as TGTGCCAGCAGCTTAGCGGTCGGAAGGAATGGCTACACCTTC. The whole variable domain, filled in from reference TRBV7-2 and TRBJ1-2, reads GAGVSQSPSNKVTEKGKDVELRCDPISGHTALYWYRQSLGQGLEFLIYFQGNSAPDKSGLPSDRFSAERTGGSVSTLTIQRTQQEDSAVYLCASSLAVGRNGYTFGSGTRLTVV.

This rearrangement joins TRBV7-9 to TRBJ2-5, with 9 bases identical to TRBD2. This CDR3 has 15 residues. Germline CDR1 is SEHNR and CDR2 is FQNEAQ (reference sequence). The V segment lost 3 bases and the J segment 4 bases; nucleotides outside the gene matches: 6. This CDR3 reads CASSFRAGGTETQYF. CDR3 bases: TGTGCCAGCAGCTTCCGAGCGGGAGGAACAGAGACCCAGTACTTC.

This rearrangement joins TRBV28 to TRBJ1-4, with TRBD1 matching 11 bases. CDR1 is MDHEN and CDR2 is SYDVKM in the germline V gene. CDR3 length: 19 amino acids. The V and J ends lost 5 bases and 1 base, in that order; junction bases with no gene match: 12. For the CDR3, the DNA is TGTGCCAGCAGTCTTATTCCGGGACAGGGGGTCGAAACTAATGAAAAACTGTTTTTT. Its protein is CASSLIPGQGVETNEKLFF. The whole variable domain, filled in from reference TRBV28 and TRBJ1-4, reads DVKVTQSSRYLVKRTGEKVFLECVQDMDHENMFWYRQDPGLGLRLIYFSYDVKMKEKGDIPEGYSVSREKKERFSLILESASTNQTSMYLCASSLIPGQGVETNEKLFFGSGTQLSVL.

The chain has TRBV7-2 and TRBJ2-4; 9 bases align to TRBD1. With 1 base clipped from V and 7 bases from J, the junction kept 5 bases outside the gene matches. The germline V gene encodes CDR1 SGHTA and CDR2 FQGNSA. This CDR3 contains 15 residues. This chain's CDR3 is CASSLVGGQGNIQYF. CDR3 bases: TGTGCCAGCAGCTTAGTCGGGGGACAGGGTAACATTCAGTACTTC.

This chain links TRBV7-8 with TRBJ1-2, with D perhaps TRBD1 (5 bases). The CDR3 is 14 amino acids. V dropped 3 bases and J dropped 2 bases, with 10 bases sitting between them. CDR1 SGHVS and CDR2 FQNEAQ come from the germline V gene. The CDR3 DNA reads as TGTGCCAGCAGCTTTGGGACGGAGAACTATGGCTACACCTTC. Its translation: CASSFGTENYGYTF.

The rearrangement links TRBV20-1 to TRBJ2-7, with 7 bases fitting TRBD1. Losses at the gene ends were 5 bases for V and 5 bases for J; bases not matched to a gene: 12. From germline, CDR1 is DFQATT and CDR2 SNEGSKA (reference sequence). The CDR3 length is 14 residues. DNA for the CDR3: TGCAGTGCTCTTCGGACAGGTAGAGTCGACGAGCAGTACTTC. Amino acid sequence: CSALRTGRVDEQYF.

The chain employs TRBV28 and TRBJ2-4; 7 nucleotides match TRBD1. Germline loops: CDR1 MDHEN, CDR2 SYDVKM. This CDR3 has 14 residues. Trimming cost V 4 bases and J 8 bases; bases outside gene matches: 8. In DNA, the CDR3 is TGTGCCAGCAGTTCCCAAGACAGGGTTCACATTCAGTACTTC. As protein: CASSSQDRVHIQYF.

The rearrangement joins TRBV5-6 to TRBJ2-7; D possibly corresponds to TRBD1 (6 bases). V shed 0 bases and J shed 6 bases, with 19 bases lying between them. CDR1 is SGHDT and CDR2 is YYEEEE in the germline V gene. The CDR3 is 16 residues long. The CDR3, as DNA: TGTGCCAGCAGCTTGGCTGCCGGGACACCGACTTCCGAGCAGTACTTC. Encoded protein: CASSLAAGTPTSEQYF.

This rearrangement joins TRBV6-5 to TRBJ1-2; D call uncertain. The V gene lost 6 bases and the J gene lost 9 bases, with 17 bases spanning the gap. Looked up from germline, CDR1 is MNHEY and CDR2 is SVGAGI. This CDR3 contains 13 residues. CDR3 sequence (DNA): TGTGCCAGCAGGCTCGGTCTCCTTTATCGCTACACCTTC. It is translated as CASRLGLLYRYTF.

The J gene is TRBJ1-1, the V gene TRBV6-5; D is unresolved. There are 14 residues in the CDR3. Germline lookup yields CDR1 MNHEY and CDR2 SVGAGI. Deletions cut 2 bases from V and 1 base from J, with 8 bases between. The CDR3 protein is CASSYRARNTEAFF. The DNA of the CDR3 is TGTGCCAGCAGTTACAGGGCAAGGAACACTGAAGCTTTCTTT.

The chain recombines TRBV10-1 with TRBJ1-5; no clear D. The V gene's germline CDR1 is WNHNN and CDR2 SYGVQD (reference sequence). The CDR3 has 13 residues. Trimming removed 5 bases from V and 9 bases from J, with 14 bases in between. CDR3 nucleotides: TGCGCCAGCAGTCTCGGACCGGACGGGCCCCAGCATTTT. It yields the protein CASSLGPDGPQHF.

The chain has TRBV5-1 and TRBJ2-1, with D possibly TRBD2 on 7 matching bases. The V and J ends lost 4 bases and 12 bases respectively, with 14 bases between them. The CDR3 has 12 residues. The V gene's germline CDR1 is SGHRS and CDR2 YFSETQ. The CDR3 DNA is TGCGCCAGCAGCCCCCAGCGGGACACGCAGTTCTTC. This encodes CASSPQRDTQFF.

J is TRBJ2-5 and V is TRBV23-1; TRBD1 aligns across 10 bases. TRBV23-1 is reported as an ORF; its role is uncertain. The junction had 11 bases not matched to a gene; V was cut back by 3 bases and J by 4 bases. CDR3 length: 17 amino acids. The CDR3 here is CASSHPRQGASGETQYF. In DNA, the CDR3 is TGCGCCAGCAGTCACCCCAGACAGGGGGCTTCAGGAGAGACCCAGTACTTC.

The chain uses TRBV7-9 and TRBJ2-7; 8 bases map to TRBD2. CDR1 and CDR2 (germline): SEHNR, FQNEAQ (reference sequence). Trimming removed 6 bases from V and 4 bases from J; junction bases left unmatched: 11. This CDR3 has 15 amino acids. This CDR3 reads CASSPPGREVYEQYF. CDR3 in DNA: TGTGCCAGCAGTCCACCCGGGAGGGAAGTATACGAGCAGTACTTC. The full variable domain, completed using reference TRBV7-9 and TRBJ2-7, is DTGVSQNPRHKITKRGQNVTFRCDPISEHNRLYWYRQTLGQGPEFLTYFQNEAQLEKSRLLSDRFSAERPKGSFSTLEIQRTEQGDSAMYLCASSPPGREVYEQYFGPGTRLTVT.

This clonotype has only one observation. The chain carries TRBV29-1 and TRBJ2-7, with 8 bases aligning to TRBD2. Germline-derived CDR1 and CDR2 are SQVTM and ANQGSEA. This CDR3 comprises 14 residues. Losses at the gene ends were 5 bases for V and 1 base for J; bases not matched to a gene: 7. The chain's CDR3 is CSVLFSGSSYEQYF. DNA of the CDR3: TGCAGCGTTCTTTTCAGCGGGAGTTCCTACGAGCAGTACTTC.

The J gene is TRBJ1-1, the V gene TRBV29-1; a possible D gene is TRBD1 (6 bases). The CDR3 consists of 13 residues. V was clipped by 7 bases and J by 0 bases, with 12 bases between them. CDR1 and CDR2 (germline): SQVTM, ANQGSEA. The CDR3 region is CSGLQGMNTEAFF. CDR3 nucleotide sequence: TGCAGCGGCCTACAGGGAATGAACACTGAAGCTTTCTTT.

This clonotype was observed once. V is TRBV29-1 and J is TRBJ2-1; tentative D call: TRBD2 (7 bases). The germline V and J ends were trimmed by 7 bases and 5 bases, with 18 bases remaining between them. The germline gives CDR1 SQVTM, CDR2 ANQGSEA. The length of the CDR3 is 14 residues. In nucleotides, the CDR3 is TGCAGCGGCGGAGGGGGAGGGAGGGACAATGAGCAGTTCTTC. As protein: CSGGGGGRDNEQFF.

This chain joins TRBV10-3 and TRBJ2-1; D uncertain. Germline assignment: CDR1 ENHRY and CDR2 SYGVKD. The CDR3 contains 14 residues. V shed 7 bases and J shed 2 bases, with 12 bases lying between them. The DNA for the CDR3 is TGTGCCATCACTGATGAAAAGACCTACAATGAGCAGTTCTTC. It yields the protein CAITDEKTYNEQFF.

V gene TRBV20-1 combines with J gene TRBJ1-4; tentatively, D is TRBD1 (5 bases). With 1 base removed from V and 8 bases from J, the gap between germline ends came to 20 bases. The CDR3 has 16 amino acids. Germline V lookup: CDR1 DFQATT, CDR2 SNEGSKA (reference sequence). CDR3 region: CSARVRRLEGREKLFF. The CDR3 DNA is TGCAGTGCTAGAGTCCGACGTTTGGAGGGACGGGAAAAACTGTTTTTT.

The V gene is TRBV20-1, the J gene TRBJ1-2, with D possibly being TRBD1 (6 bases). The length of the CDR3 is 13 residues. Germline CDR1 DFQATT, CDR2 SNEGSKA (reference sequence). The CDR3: CRWGSTGFDGYTF. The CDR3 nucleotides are TGCAGATGGGGTAGTACAGGGTTCGATGGCTACACCTTC.